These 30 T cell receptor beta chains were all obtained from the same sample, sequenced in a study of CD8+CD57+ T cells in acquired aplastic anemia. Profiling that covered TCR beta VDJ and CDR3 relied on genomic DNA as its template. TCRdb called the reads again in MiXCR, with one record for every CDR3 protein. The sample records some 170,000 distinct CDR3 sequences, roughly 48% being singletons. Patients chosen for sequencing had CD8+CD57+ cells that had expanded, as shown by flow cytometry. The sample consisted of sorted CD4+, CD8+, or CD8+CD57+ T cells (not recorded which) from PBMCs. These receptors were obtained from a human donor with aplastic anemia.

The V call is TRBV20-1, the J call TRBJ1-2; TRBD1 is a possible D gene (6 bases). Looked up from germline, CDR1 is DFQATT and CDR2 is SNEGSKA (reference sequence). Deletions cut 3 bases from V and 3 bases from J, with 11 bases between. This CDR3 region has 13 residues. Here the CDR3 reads CSASPGVYYGYTF. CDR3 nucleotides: TGCAGTGCTAGTCCAGGGGTTTACTATGGCTACACCTTC.

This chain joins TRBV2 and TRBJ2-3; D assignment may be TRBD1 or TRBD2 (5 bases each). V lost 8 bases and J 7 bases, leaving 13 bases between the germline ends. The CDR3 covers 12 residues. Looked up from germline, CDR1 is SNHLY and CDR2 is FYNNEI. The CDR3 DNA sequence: TGTGCCAGCCGGGGACCTGATTATACGCAGTATTTT. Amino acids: CASRGPDYTQYF.

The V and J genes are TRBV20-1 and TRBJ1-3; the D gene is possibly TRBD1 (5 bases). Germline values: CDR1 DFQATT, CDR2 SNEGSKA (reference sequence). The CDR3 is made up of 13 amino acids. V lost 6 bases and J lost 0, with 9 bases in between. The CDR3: CSATGISGNTIYF. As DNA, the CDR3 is TGCAGTGCCACAGGTATCTCTGGAAACACCATATATTTT.

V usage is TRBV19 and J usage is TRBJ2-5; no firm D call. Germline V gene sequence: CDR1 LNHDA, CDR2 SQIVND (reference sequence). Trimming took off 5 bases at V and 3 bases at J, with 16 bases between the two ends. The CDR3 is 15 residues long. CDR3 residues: CASSLRAVKEETQYF. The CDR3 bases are TGTGCCAGTAGTCTCCGGGCTGTGAAGGAAGAGACCCAGTACTTC.

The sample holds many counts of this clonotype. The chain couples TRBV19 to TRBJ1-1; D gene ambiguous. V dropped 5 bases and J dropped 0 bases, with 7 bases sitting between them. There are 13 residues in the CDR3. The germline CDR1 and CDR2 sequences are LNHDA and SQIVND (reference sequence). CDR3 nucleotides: TGTGCCAGTAGTGCGAGGATGAACACTGAAGCTTTCTTT. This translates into CASSARMNTEAFF.

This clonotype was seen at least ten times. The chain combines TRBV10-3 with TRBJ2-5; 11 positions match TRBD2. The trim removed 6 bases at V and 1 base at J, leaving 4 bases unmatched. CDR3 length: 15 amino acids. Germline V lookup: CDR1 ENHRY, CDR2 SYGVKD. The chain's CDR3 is CAIRPSGGFQETQYF. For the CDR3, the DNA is TGTGCCATCAGGCCTAGCGGGGGGTTCCAAGAGACCCAGTACTTC.

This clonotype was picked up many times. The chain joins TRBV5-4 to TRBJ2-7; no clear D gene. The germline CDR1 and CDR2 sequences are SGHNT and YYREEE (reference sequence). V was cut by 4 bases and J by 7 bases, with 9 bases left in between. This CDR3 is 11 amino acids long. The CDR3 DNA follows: TGTGCCAGCAGCCACCGACGGGAGCAGTACTTC. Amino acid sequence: CASSHRREQYF.

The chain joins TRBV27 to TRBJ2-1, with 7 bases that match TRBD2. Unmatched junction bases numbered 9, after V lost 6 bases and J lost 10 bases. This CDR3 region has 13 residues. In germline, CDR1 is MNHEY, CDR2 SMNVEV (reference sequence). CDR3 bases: TGTGCCAGCAGCTCTTTTGGGGGAGGGGAGCAGTTCTTC. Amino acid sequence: CASSSFGGGEQFF.

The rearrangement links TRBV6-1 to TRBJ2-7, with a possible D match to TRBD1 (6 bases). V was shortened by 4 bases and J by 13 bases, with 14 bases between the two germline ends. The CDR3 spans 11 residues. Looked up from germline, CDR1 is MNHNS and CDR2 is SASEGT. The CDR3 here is CASSVDRRGYF. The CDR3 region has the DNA TGTGCCAGCAGTGTTGACAGGCGAGGCTACTTC.

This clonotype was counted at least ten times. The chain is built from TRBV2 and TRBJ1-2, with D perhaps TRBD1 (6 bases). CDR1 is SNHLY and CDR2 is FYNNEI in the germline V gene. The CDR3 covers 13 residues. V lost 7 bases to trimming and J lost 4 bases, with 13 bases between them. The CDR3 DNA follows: TGTGCCAGCAAGGGACCCAGGGGCTATGGCTACACCTTC. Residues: CASKGPRGYGYTF. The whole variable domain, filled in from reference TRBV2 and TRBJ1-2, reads EPEVTQTPSHQVTQMGQEVILRCVPISNHLYFYWYRQILGQKVEFLVSFYNNEISEKSEIFDDQFSVERPDGSNFTLKIRSTKLEDSAMYFCASKGPRGYGYTFGSGTRLTVV.

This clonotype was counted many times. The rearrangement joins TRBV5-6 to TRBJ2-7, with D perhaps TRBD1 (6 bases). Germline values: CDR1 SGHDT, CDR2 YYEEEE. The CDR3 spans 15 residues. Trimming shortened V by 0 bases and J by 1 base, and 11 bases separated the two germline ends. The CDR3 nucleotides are TGTGCCAGCAGCTTGGTTCCGGACAGTTCCTACGAGCAGTACTTC. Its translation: CASSLVPDSSYEQYF.

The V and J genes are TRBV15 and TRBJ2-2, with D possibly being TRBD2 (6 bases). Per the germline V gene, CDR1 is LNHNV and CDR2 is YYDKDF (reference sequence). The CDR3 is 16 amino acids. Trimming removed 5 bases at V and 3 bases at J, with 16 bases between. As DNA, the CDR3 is TGTGCCACCAGCCAGAGGATGGGGACTTACACCGGGGAGCTGTTTTTT. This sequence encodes CATSQRMGTYTGELFF.

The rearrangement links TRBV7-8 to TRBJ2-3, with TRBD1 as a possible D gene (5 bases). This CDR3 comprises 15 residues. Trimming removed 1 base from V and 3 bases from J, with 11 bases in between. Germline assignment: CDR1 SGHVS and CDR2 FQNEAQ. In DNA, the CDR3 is TGTGCCAGCAGCTTAGGTAGGGCAGGGACAGATACGCAGTATTTT. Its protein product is CASSLGRAGTDTQYF.

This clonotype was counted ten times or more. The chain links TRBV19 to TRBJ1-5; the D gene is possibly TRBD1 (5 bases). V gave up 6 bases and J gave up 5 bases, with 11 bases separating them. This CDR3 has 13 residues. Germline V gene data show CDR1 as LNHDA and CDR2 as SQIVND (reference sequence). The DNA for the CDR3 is TGTGCCAGTAGAGAGGGGTTGTATCAGCCCCAGCATTTT. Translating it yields CASREGLYQPQHF.

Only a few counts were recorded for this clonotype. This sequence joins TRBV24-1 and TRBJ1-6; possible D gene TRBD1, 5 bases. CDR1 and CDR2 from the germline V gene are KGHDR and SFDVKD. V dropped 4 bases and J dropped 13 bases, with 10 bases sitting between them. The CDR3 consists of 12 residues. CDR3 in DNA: TGTGCCACCAGTGACCAGGGTTGGCCCCTCCACTTT. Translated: CATSDQGWPLHF.

DNA for the CDR3: TGTGCCAGCAGCGCTCTGGGGGGCGACGAGCAGTTCTTC. It translates to CASSALGGDEQFF. The V gene is TRBV7-8, the J gene TRBJ2-1; tentatively, D is TRBD1 or TRBD2 (6 bases each). The CDR3 is made up of 13 amino acids. Germline CDR1 SGHVS, CDR2 FQNEAQ. V shed 5 bases and J shed 10 bases, with 15 bases lying between them.

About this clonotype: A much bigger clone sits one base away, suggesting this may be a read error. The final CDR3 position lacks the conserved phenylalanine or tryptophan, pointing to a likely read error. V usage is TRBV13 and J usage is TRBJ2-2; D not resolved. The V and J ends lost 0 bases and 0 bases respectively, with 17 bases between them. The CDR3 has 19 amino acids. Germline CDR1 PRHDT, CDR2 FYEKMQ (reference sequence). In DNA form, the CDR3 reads TGTGCCAGCAGCTTAGGACTCGCAGGCTCACCCGCGAACACCGGGGAGCTGTTTCTT. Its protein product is CASSLGLAGSPANTGELFL.

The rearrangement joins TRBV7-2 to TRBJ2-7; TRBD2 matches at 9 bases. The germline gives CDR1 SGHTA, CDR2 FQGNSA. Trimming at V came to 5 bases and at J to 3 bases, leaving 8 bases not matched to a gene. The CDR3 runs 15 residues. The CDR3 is CASSTQGLALYEQYF. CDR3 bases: TGTGCCAGCAGCACACAGGGACTAGCCCTCTACGAGCAGTACTTC.

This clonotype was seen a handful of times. The CDR3 bases are TGTGCCAGCACCCCACAGGGGAGGAAACTAGACGAGCAGTACTTC. Translation: CASTPQGRKLDEQYF. The chain joins TRBV25-1 to TRBJ2-7; D may be TRBD1 (7 bases). Per the germline V gene, CDR1 is MGHDK and CDR2 is SYGVNS. Trimming left V 7 bases short and J 5 bases short, with 21 bases between. The CDR3 has 15 amino acids.

The CDR3: CASSYRETYEQYF. The CDR3, as DNA: TGTGCCAGCAGTTACCGGGAAACCTACGAGCAGTACTTC. The genes are TRBV25-1 and TRBJ2-7; D might be TRBD2 (5 bases). Germline V gene lookup returns CDR1 MGHDK and CDR2 SYGVNS. Trimming stripped 5 bases from V and 2 bases from J, with 10 bases between. The length of the CDR3 is 13 residues.

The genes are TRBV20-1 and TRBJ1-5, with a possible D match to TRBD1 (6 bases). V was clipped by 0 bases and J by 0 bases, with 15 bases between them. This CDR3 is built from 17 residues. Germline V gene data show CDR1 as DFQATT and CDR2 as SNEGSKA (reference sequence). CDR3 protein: CSARDYQGFYSNQPQHF. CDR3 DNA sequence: TGCAGTGCTAGAGACTACCAGGGGTTCTATAGCAATCAGCCCCAGCATTTT.

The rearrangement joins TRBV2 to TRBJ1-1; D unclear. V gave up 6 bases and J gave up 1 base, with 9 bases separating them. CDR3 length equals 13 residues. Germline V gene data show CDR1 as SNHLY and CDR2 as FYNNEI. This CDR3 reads CASRLGRNTEAFF. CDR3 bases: TGTGCCAGCAGGCTAGGACGGAACACTGAAGCTTTCTTT.

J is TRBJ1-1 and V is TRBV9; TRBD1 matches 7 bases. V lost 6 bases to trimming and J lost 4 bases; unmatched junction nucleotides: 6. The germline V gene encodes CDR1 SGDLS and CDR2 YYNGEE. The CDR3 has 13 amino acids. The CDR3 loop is CASTSGGATEAFF. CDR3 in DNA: TGTGCCAGCACGTCAGGGGGGGCCACTGAAGCTTTCTTT.

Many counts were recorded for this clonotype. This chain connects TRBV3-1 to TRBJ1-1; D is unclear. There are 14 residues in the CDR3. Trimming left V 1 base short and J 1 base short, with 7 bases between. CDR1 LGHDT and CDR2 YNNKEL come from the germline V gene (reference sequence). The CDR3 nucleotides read TGTGCCAGCAGCCAAGGCGGACCGAACACTGAAGCTTTCTTT. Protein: CASSQGGPNTEAFF.

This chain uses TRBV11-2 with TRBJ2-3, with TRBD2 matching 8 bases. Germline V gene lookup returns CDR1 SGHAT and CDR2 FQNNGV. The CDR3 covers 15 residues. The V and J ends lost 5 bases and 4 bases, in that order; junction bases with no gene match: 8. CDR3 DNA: TGTGCCAGCAGCGCAATAGCGGGGTGGGCAGATACGCAGTATTTT. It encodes CASSAIAGWADTQYF.

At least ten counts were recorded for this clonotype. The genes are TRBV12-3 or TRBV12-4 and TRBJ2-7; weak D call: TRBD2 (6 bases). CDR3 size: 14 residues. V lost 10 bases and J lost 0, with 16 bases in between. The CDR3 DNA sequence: TGTGCCACAAGGTGGGGGGAGAACTCCTACGAGCAGTACTTC. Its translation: CATRWGENSYEQYF.

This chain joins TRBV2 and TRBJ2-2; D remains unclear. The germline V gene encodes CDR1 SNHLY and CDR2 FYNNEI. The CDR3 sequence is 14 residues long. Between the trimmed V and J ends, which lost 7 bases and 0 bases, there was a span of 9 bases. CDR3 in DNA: TGTGCCAGCATCAGCAGAGCGAACACCGGGGAGCTGTTTTTT. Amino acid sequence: CASISRANTGELFF.

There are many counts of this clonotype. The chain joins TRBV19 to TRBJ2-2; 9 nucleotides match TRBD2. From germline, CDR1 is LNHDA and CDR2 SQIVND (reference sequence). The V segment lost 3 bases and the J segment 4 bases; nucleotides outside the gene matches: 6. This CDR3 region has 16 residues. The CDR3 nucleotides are TGTGCCAGTAGTATGGGAAGCGGGGGGTTCACCGGGGAGCTGTTTTTT. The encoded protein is CASSMGSGGFTGELFF.

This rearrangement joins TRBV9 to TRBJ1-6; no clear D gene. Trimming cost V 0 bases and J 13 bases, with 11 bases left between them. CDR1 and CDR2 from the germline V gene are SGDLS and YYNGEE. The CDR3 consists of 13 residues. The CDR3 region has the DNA TGTGCCAGCAGCGTAGGAGGCATTAATCCCCTCCACTTT. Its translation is CASSVGGINPLHF.

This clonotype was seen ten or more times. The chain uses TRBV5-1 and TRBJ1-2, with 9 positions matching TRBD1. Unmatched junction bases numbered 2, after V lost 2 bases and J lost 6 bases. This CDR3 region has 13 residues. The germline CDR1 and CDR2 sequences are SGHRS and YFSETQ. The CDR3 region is CASSFGTGNGYTF. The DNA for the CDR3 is TGCGCCAGCAGCTTTGGGACAGGGAATGGCTACACCTTC.